This T cell receptor (beta chain) is drawn from a study of cytotoxic CD8 clonotypes in ibrutinib-treated CLL. The wider study: Recorded responses included approximately 24 partial and 2 complete; following median roughly 74 months, approximately 14 stayed remitted and roughly 12 progressed.

Profiled with immunoSEQ multiplex PCR; TCRdb holds only in-frame clones, not every one. This sample has tens of thousands of clones; around 60% occur once, and the top ten carry just over 20%. Study-level points and caveats: Starting clonality was above that of age-matched healthy donors and tracked circulating CD8+ T-cell counts. Shared public clonotypes were rare, and on treatment they either got smaller or stayed the same. The study found clonality rose at ibrutinib response, then fell toward baseline at progression.

This clone has only a few counts. As yet, its antigen is unknown. The ends were cut back, 4 bases at V and 6 bases at J, with 15 bases in the middle. Germline V lookup: CDR1 MGHRA, CDR2 YSYEKL. The CDR3 runs to 14 residues. The V gene is TRBV4-1, the J gene TRBJ1-1; possible D gene TRBD1, 5 bases. Sequencing used PBMCs, obtained after 24 months of ibrutinib treatment. The TCR sequence derives from a human donor with chronic lymphocytic leukemia. For the CDR3, the DNA is TGCGCCAGCAGCCTTTTAACGAGAGGGGCTGAAGCTTTCTTT. Its translation: CASSLLTRGAEAFF.